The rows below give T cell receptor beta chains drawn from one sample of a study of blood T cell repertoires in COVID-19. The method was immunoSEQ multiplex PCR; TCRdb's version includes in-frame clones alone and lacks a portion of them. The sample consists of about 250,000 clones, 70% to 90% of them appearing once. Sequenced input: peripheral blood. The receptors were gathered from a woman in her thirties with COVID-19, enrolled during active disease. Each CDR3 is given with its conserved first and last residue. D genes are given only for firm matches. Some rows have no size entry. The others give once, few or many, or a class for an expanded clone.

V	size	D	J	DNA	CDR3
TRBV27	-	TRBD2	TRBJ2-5	TGTGCCAGCAGTCTGACTAGCGGGAGATGGGAGACCCAGTACTTC	CASSLTSGRWETQYF
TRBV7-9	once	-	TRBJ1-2	TGTGCCAGCAGCTCGATCAGACCGGGAAAACGGGACTATGGCTACACCTTC	CASSSIRPGKRDYGYTF
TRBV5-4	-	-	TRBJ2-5	TGTGCCAGCAGCACGACAGAAGAGACCCAGTACTTC	CASSTTEETQYF
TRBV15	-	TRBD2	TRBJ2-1	TGTGCCACCAGCAGACAGAGAGCGGGGGGGGAGAAGTTCTTC	CATSRQRAGGEKFF
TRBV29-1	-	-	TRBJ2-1	TGCAGCGTTGGGCAGGATGCCTACAATGAGCAGTTCTTC	CSVGQDAYNEQFF
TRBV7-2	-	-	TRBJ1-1	TGTGCCAGCAGCTTAGGTGGAGGGGTAAGCACTGAAGCTTTCTTT	CASSLGGGVSTEAFF
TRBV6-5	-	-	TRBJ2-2	TGTGCCACCCGAGGGCCAGGGGAGCTGTTTTTT	CATRGPGELFF
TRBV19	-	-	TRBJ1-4	TGTGCCAGTACCCCATGGCGGGGATCGGGTGAAAAACTGTTTTTT	CASTPWRGSGEKLFF
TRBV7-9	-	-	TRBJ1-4	TGTGCCAGCAGCCTTTTAGCAGCAACTAATGAAAAACTGTTTTTT	CASSLLAATNEKLFF
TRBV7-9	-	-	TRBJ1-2	TGTGCCAGCAGCTTAGGGTCTACCGGGAGCTACACCTTC	CASSLGSTGSYTF
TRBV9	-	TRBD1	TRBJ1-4	TGTGCCAGCAGCGTATCGGGACAGGGCGGTGAAAAACTGTTTTTT	CASSVSGQGGEKLFF
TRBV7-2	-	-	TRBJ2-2	TGTGCCAGCAGCTACAATAGCGGAAACGGGGAGCTGTTTTTT	CASSYNSGNGELFF
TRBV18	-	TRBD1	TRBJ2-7	TGTGCCAGCTCACCGAACACCGGGACAGGGTACTCCTACGAGCAGTACTTC	CASSPNTGTGYSYEQYF
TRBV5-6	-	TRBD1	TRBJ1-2	TGTGCCAGCAGCCAGACAGGGTTGGGCTACACCTTC	CASSQTGLGYTF
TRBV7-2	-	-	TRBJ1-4	TGTGCCAGCAGCTCCCAGTCTGCAACTAATGAAAAACTGTTTTTT	CASSSQSATNEKLFF
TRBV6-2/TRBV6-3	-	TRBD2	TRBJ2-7	TGTGCCAGCAGCGGGACTAGCGGGGGAGCCTACGAGCAGTACTTC	CASSGTSGGAYEQYF
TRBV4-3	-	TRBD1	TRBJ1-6	TGCGCCAGCAGCCAAGCTCGGGACAGGGATTCACCCCTCCACTTT	CASSQARDRDSPLHF
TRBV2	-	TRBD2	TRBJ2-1	TGTGCCAGCAGTGAGACTAGCGGGAGGGCCGGGCAGTTCTTC	CASSETSGRAGQFF
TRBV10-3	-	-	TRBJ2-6	TGTGCCATCAGTCAAGACAGATCTGGGGCCAACGTCCTGACTTTC	CAISQDRSGANVLTF
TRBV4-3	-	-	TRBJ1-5	TGCGCCAGCAGCCAGAGGACAGATCAGCCCCAGCATTTT	CASSQRTDQPQHF
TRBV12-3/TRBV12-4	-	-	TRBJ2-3	TGTGCCAGCAGTTCCTCCCCCGATACGCAGTATTTT	CASSSSPDTQYF
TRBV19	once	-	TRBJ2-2	TGTGCCAGTAGTATAGGAGAGACAAATGCAGGGACCGGGGAGCTGTTTTTT	CASSIGETNAGTGELFF
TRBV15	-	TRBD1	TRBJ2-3	TGTGCCACCAGCAGAGATCTGGACAGGGGGAAAGATACGCAGTATTTT	CATSRDLDRGKDTQYF
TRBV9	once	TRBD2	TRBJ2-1	TGTGCCAGCAGCGTAGAAGGCGGGGGATTCTACAATGAGCAGTTCTTC	CASSVEGGGFYNEQFF
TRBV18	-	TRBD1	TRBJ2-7	TGTGCCAGCTCACCGGCGACAGGGGCCGAGTCCTACGAGCAGTACTTC	CASSPATGAESYEQYF
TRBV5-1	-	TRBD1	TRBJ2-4	TGCGCCAGCAGCCCCAACATACCGGGACAGGGGGGAAACATTCAGTACTTC	CASSPNIPGQGGNIQYF
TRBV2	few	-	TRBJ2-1	TGTGCCAGCAGTGACAGTTACAATGAGCAGTTCTTC	CASSDSYNEQFF
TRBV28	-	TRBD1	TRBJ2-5	TGTGCCAGCAGACTTCGGAAAACAACAGGGGGCCGAGAGACCCAGTACTTC	CASRLRKTTGGRETQYF
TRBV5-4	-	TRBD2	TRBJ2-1	TGTGCCAGCAGGACATACGGGGGGGAGCAGTTCTTC	CASRTYGGEQFF
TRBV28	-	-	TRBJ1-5	TGTGCCAGCAGCTTCGGACAGAATCAGCCCCAGCATTTT	CASSFGQNQPQHF
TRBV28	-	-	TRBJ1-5	TGTGCCAGCGGACTGGGAGGGGAGGGGCAGCCCCAGCATTTT	CASGLGGEGQPQHF
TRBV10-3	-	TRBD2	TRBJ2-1	TGTGCCACCAAAGACCATCCGGGACTAGCGGGAGTAGGGGACAATGAGCAGTTCTTC	CATKDHPGLAGVGDNEQFF
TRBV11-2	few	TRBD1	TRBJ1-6	TGTGCCAGCAGCCCTGAGGGACAGAGGGAATCACCCCTCCACTTT	CASSPEGQRESPLHF
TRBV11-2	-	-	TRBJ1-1	TGTGCCAGCAGCTTAGCGGGGTTCGGTGAAGCTTTCTTT	CASSLAGFGEAFF
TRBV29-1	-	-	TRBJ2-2	TGCAGCGTTGATACTACTAACACCGGGGAGCTGTTTTTT	CSVDTTNTGELFF